This entry lists 29 T cell receptor beta chains sequenced from one sample in a study of Ad26.COV2.S vaccination and SARS-CoV-2 variants. Treatment defined: around 19 received Ad26.COV2.S at low or high dose, single or two shots; roughly five received placebo; per-sample allocation not given. Sampling took place 63 days after the first vaccine or placebo injection. Generated by immunoSEQ multiplex PCR, the TCRdb table keeps only in-frame clones and is missing some. The table records some 390,000 clones, roughly nine tenths of them present only once. The specimen was peripheral blood, collected in a trial of Ad26.COV2.S vaccine versus placebo. The receptors shown here come from a person aged 18 to 65 who received the Ad26.COV2.S COVID-19 vaccine or a placebo.

This clone has a handful of counts. CDR3 amino acids: CSVENTGFNTEAFF. DNA of the CDR3: TGCAGCGTTGAGAATACCGGGTTCAACACTGAAGCTTTCTTT. This chain links TRBV29-1 with TRBJ1-1; D not resolved. V was shortened by 3 bases and J by 2 bases, with 13 bases between the two germline ends. Germline V gives CDR1 SQVTM, CDR2 ANQGSEA. The CDR3 length is 14 residues.

The rearrangement links TRBV5-6 to TRBJ2-7; 12 positions agree with TRBD2. Germline-derived CDR1 and CDR2 are SGHDT and YYEEEE. The V and J ends lost 5 bases and 4 bases, in that order; junction bases with no gene match: 7. The CDR3 length is 15 residues. This CDR3 reads CASSSSGGAGYEQYF. CDR3 nucleotide sequence: TGTGCCAGCAGTTCTAGCGGGGGGGCCGGTTACGAGCAGTACTTC.

The chain has TRBV29-1 and TRBJ1-1; D gene ambiguous. The germline V gene has CDR1 SQVTM and CDR2 ANQGSEA. The CDR3 runs to 13 residues. Deletions cut 3 bases from V and 5 bases from J, with 13 bases between. The CDR3 is CSVEAQRPTEAFF. DNA for the CDR3: TGCAGCGTTGAGGCCCAACGTCCGACTGAAGCTTTCTTT.

The V and J genes are TRBV2 and TRBJ1-3; 7 positions agree with TRBD1. The trim removed 7 bases at V and 6 bases at J, leaving 9 bases unmatched. CDR3 length equals 14 residues. Germline-derived CDR1 and CDR2 are SNHLY and FYNNEI. CDR3 bases: TGTGCCAGCAAGAGACAGGGAGAAGAAAACACCATATATTTT. Its translation: CASKRQGEENTIYF.

The chain combines TRBV7-9 with TRBJ1-1; the D gene is possibly TRBD1 (5 bases). The ends were cut back, 5 bases at V and 1 base at J, with 11 bases in the middle. CDR1 is SEHNR and CDR2 is FQNEAQ in the germline V gene (reference sequence). The CDR3 is 14 residues long. CDR3: CASSRGMENTEAFF. Written as DNA, the CDR3 is TGTGCCAGCAGCAGGGGTATGGAGAACACTGAAGCTTTCTTT.

V and J are TRBV2 and TRBJ1-2; TRBD1 is a possible D gene (6 bases). This CDR3 region has 14 residues. Deletions cut 3 bases from V and 1 base from J, with 9 bases between. The germline CDR1 and CDR2 sequences are SNHLY and FYNNEI. This CDR3 reads CASSEGALNYGYTF. In DNA, the CDR3 is TGTGCCAGCAGTGAGGGGGCGCTTAACTATGGCTACACCTTC.

The J gene is TRBJ1-2, the V gene TRBV19, with TRBD1 matching 7 bases. With V trimmed by 7 bases and J by 8 bases, 7 bases remained unmatched. Germline CDR1 LNHDA, CDR2 SQIVND (reference sequence). CDR3 length: 12 residues. The CDR3 bases are TGTGCCAGTACCCCGACAGGGCGCGGCTACACCTTC. Translation: CASTPTGRGYTF.

This chain links TRBV6-6 with TRBJ2-3, with D perhaps TRBD2 (6 bases). Trimming removed 0 bases from V and 4 bases from J, with 14 bases in between. Germline assignment: CDR1 MNHNY and CDR2 SVGAGI (reference sequence). The CDR3 length is 16 residues. CDR3 in amino acids: CASSYSGRGRADTQYF. The CDR3 coding sequence is TGTGCCAGCAGTTACTCAGGGCGGGGACGGGCAGATACGCAGTATTTT.

The table lists this clone with a count of one. This rearrangement joins TRBV6-5 to TRBJ1-4, with 8 bases aligning to TRBD1. The V gene end was trimmed by 4 bases and the J gene end by 7 bases; junction bases not matched to a gene: 5. Germline V gene data show CDR1 as MNHEY and CDR2 as SVGAGI. CDR3 length: 14 residues. The CDR3 DNA follows: TGTGCCAGCAGTTGGGACAGGTTTTCTGAAAAACTGTTTTTT. Amino acids: CASSWDRFSEKLFF.

The chain carries TRBV13 and TRBJ1-1, with no clear D. The V and J ends lost 3 bases and 3 bases respectively, with 8 bases between them. The CDR3 extends over 13 amino acids. Germline lookup yields CDR1 PRHDT and CDR2 FYEKMQ (reference sequence). CDR3 DNA: TGTGCCAGCAGCTTGGATGGTGACACTGAAGCTTTCTTT. Amino acid sequence: CASSLDGDTEAFF.

The chain carries TRBV13 and TRBJ2-3; 12 bases fit TRBD2. The germline V gene encodes CDR1 PRHDT and CDR2 FYEKMQ (reference sequence). The CDR3 totals 17 residues. The junction had 8 bases not matched to a gene; V was cut back by 1 base and J by 6 bases. CDR3 DNA sequence: TGTGCCAGCAGCTTAGCAACTAGCGGGGGGCCTCGGGATACGCAGTATTTT. It is translated as CASSLATSGGPRDTQYF.

V usage is TRBV27 and J usage is TRBJ1-1; D is uncertain. The CDR3 length is 14 residues. CDR1 is MNHEY and CDR2 is SMNVEV in the germline V gene (reference sequence). Trimming removed 2 bases at V and 4 bases at J, with 11 bases between. The CDR3 reads CASSLRLGGTEAFF. DNA for the CDR3: TGTGCCAGCAGTTTAAGACTGGGAGGCACTGAAGCTTTCTTT.

Of note for this clone: Other DNA sequences in this sample translate to the same CDR3. The V gene is TRBV12-3 or TRBV12-4, the J gene TRBJ1-4; D unclear. Between the trimmed V and J ends, which lost 3 bases and 3 bases, there was a span of 5 bases. The CDR3 length is 13 residues. The chain's CDR3 is CASSLGSNEKLFF. The CDR3 region has the DNA TGTGCCAGCAGTTTGGGCTCTAATGAAAAACTGTTTTTT.

This chain uses TRBV2 with TRBJ2-3, with 7 bases identical to TRBD2. The V gene end was trimmed by 4 bases and the J gene end by 1 base; junction bases not matched to a gene: 5. The CDR3 contains 15 residues. Germline V lookup: CDR1 SNHLY, CDR2 FYNNEI. CDR3 in amino acids: CASSGSRGGTDTQYF. In DNA, the CDR3 is TGTGCCAGCAGTGGGTCCCGGGGGGGCACAGATACGCAGTATTTT.

This clone appeared a single time. This sequence joins TRBV23-1 and TRBJ1-2; TRBD1 might be the D (5 bases). TRBV23-1 qualifies as an ORF whose function is uncertain. V was clipped by 0 bases and J by 7 bases, with 12 bases between them. The CDR3 runs to 14 residues. In DNA form, the CDR3 reads TGCGCCAGCAGTCAATCAGGGGAAGCTATTGGCTACACCTTC. Protein: CASSQSGEAIGYTF.

V gene TRBV7-9 combines with J gene TRBJ1-1; maybe TRBD1 (6 bases). The CDR3 spans 18 residues. The ends were cut back, 2 bases at V and 0 bases at J, with 19 bases in the middle. Per the germline V gene, CDR1 is SEHNR and CDR2 is FQNEAQ (reference sequence). The CDR3 spells CASSLPQGKAGMNTEAFF. CDR3 nucleotide sequence: TGTGCCAGCAGCTTACCCCAGGGGAAGGCAGGAATGAACACTGAAGCTTTCTTT.

The chain joins TRBV3-1 (or the pseudogene TRBV3-2) to TRBJ1-3, with D perhaps matching TRBD1 (5 bases). The germline V gene has CDR1 LGHDT and CDR2 YNNKEL (reference sequence). With 1 base removed from V and 0 bases from J, the gap between germline ends came to 13 bases. The length of the CDR3 is 17 residues. The CDR3 loop reads CASSQGVGDSSGNTIYF. The CDR3 coding sequence is TGTGCCAGCAGCCAAGGGGTTGGAGACAGCTCTGGAAACACCATATATTTT.

The chain combines TRBV3-1 (or the pseudogene TRBV3-2) with TRBJ2-1, with 12 bases aligning to TRBD2. The CDR3 sequence is 16 residues long. From germline, CDR1 is LGHDT and CDR2 YNNKEL (reference sequence). V shed 0 bases, J shed 8 bases, and the junction held 5 bases outside the gene matches. This chain's CDR3 is CASSQDRLAGGHEQFF. In DNA, the CDR3 is TGTGCCAGCAGCCAAGATCGGCTAGCGGGGGGGCATGAGCAGTTCTTC.

The genes are TRBV7-9 and TRBJ1-2, with 12 bases that match TRBD1. V was clipped by 3 bases and J by 6 bases; unmatched bases: 5. From germline, CDR1 is SEHNR and CDR2 FQNEAQ (reference sequence). This CDR3 is 15 amino acids long. CDR3 sequence (DNA): TGTGCCAGCAGCTTGACCGGGACAGGGGGCCATGGCTACACCTTC. Protein: CASSLTGTGGHGYTF.

The chain employs TRBV16 and TRBJ2-2; 9 bases line up with TRBD1. Germline V gene sequence: CDR1 KGHSY, CDR2 FQNENV. The J segment lost 4 bases and the V segment lost 4 bases, leaving 4 bases of the junction unmatched. This CDR3 has 15 residues. The CDR3 sequence: CASSPTGGPTGELFF. The CDR3 nucleotides are TGTGCCAGCAGCCCGACAGGGGGACCCACCGGGGAGCTGTTTTTT. The complete variable domain, with remaining parts taken from reference TRBV16 and TRBJ2-2, reads GEEVAQTPKHLVRGEGQKAKLYCAPIKGHSYVFWYQQVLKNEFKFLISFQNENVFDETGMPKERFSAKCLPNSPCSLEIQATKLEDSAVYFCASSPTGGPTGELFFGEGSRLTVL.

The V gene is TRBV5-1, the J gene TRBJ1-1, with D maybe TRBD1 (6 bases). CDR1 SGHRS and CDR2 YFSETQ come from the germline V gene. This CDR3 contains 12 residues. The germline V and J ends were trimmed by 4 bases and 3 bases, with 7 bases remaining between them. CDR3 sequence: CASSPGDTEAFF. The CDR3 nucleotides are TGCGCCAGCAGCCCAGGGGACACTGAAGCTTTCTTT.

This chain connects TRBV21-1 to TRBJ1-5; the table's D gene call, TRBD1, was not cross checked with the DNA. TRBV21-1 is an annotated pseudogene. CDR3 length: 15 amino acids. The CDR3 DNA is TGTGCCAGCAGCTGCCGGGACAGGAGTTTTCGACCCCAGCATTTT. The encoded protein is CASSCRDRSFRPQHF.

CDR3 bases: TGTGCCAGCTCACCACTTAGCGCCCCCGCTCCTGGAAACACCATATATTTT. Residues: CASSPLSAPAPGNTIYF. V and J are TRBV18 and TRBJ1-3; D gene ambiguous. There are 17 residues in the CDR3. V lost 1 base to trimming and J lost 2 bases, with 15 bases between them. Germline V lookup: CDR1 KGHSH, CDR2 LQKENI. The full variable domain, in which reference TRBV18 and TRBJ1-3 provide the parts outside the CDR3, is NAGVMQNPRHLVRRRGQEARLRCSPMKGHSHVYWYRQLPEEGLKFMVYLQKENIIDESGMPKERFSAEFPKEGPSILRIQQVVRGDSAAYFCASSPLSAPAPGNTIYFGEGSWLTVV.

The chain combines TRBV3-1 (or the pseudogene TRBV3-2) with TRBJ2-2; 11 bases are a match to TRBD1. The ends lost 5 bases at V and 6 bases at J; junction bases unmatched: 14. Germline V gene data show CDR1 as LGHDT and CDR2 as YNNKEL (reference sequence). CDR3 length: 18 residues. This CDR3 is CASSGQGALWGGPGELFF. The CDR3 DNA reads TGTGCCAGCAGCGGACAGGGGGCGCTTTGGGGAGGGCCCGGGGAGCTGTTTTTT.

The V gene is TRBV4-2, the J gene TRBJ2-2; TRBD2 aligns across 13 bases. The CDR3 runs to 17 residues. Germline V CDR1 and CDR2: LGHNA, YNFKEQ. Trimming removed 5 bases from V and 3 bases from J; junction bases left unmatched: 6. The CDR3 sequence is CASSSGLAGVHTGELFF. The CDR3 DNA follows: TGTGCCAGCAGCTCCGGACTAGCGGGGGTGCACACCGGGGAGCTGTTTTTT.

The rearrangement joins TRBV28 to TRBJ1-5, with 7 bases fitting TRBD1. Trimming at V came to 3 bases and at J to 2 bases, leaving 7 bases not matched to a gene. Germline V lookup: CDR1 MDHEN, CDR2 SYDVKM. CDR3 size: 16 residues. CDR3 loop: CASSFPQTGGNQPQHF. As DNA, the CDR3 is TGTGCCAGCAGTTTTCCCCAAACAGGGGGCAATCAGCCCCAGCATTTT.

Remarks on this clone: The same CDR3 can be traced to other DNA sequences in this sample. The chain recombines TRBV7-9 with TRBJ1-1, with D unresolved. The V end lost 8 bases, the J end lost 2 bases, and 6 bases lay between the germline ends. This CDR3 contains 11 residues. Per the germline V gene, CDR1 is SEHNR and CDR2 is FQNEAQ (reference sequence). This CDR3 reads CASSSNTEAFF. For the CDR3, the DNA is TGTGCCAGCTCCTCTAACACTGAAGCTTTCTTT.

Worth noting for this clone: This same CDR3 is encoded by further DNA sequences in the sample. The chain is built from TRBV5-1 and TRBJ2-3, with a tentative D call TRBD1 (5 bases). The CDR3 runs 13 residues. CDR1 is SGHRS, CDR2 YFSETQ, per germline. V lost 1 base and J lost 6, with 9 bases in between. The CDR3: CASSLQGEDTQYF. The CDR3 DNA follows: TGCGCCAGCAGCTTGCAGGGCGAGGATACGCAGTATTTT.

This chain joins TRBV7-2 and TRBJ2-3; a weak D match, TRBD2 (7 bases). CDR3 length equals 17 residues. V lost 4 bases to trimming and J lost 1 base, with 18 bases between them. Germline V gives CDR1 SGHTA, CDR2 FQGNSA. The CDR3, as DNA: TGTGCCAGCAGCTCCCTTTCGGGGGGCCCACGCACAGATACGCAGTATTTT. Protein: CASSSLSGGPRTDTQYF.